These T cell receptor beta chains were read from a single sample in a study of Graves' ophthalmopathy and Graves' hyperthyroidism. Each CDR3 protein gets one entry after TCRdb re-called the multiplex PCR reads with MiXCR. The sample includes 360,000 or so distinct CDR3 sequences, about 16% of them seen just once. The sequencing input was peripheral blood. These receptors were taken from a woman between 18 and 30 years old with Graves' ophthalmopathy. Each CDR3 is given with its conserved first and last residue. Each record gives: CDR3 protein, J gene, D gene, CDR3 length, V gene. D genes are given only for firm matches.

CDR3: CASSLQGLAGQETQYF
J: TRBJ2-5
D: TRBD2
length: 16
V: TRBV7-2

CDR3: CASSYSRAGEQYF
J: TRBJ2-7
D: NA
length: 13
V: TRBV6-2/TRBV6-3

CDR3: CASRPQSMNTEAFF
J: TRBJ1-1
D: NA
length: 14
V: TRBV19

CDR3: CASSDRGTQYF
J: TRBJ2-5
D: NA
length: 11
V: TRBV10-2

CDR3: CAWSAGPAYEQYF
J: TRBJ2-7
D: NA
length: 13
V: TRBV30

CDR3: CSARHLSGTSPYEQYF
J: TRBJ2-7
D: TRBD2
length: 16
V: TRBV20-1

CDR3: CASSRPPSYEQYF
J: TRBJ2-7
D: NA
length: 13
V: TRBV6-2/TRBV6-3

CDR3: CASSATQNQETQYF
J: TRBJ2-5
D: NA
length: 14
V: TRBV27

CDR3: CASSANGLPYEQYF
J: TRBJ2-7
D: NA
length: 14
V: TRBV27

CDR3: CSVRGGGGKAYEQYF
J: TRBJ2-7
D: NA
length: 15
V: TRBV29-1

CDR3: CASSPPSREETQYF
J: TRBJ2-5
D: NA
length: 14
V: TRBV18

CDR3: CASSLRGINSPLHF
J: TRBJ1-6
D: NA
length: 14
V: TRBV27

CDR3: CASSPVRGSRGYTF
J: TRBJ1-2
D: NA
length: 14
V: TRBV6-1

CDR3: CASSSTGAYEQYF
J: TRBJ2-7
D: TRBD1
length: 13
V: TRBV6-5

CDR3: CASLKGSRNTGELFF
J: TRBJ2-2
D: NA
length: 15
V: TRBV6-2/TRBV6-3

CDR3: CASSYGGFETQYF
J: TRBJ2-5
D: NA
length: 13
V: TRBV6-5

CDR3: CASSPDPDRTFQPQHF
J: TRBJ1-5
D: TRBD1
length: 16
V: TRBV27

CDR3: CASSLARAFGNTEAFF
J: TRBJ1-1
D: NA
length: 16
V: TRBV12-3/TRBV12-4

CDR3: CASTSSTRYGYTF
J: TRBJ1-2
D: NA
length: 13
V: TRBV12-3/TRBV12-4

CDR3: CASSYSKGAGGYTF
J: TRBJ1-2
D: NA
length: 14
V: TRBV6-5

CDR3: CASGTGKDQPQHF
J: TRBJ1-5
D: TRBD1
length: 13
V: TRBV28

CDR3: CASRDRGANQPQHF
J: TRBJ1-5
D: TRBD1
length: 14
V: TRBV6-1

CDR3: CASSLSVIEGGENTEAFF
J: TRBJ1-1
D: NA
length: 18
V: TRBV11-1

CDR3: CASSKGTGQAEQYF
J: TRBJ2-7
D: TRBD1
length: 14
V: TRBV7-2

CDR3: CASIGTSYEQYF
J: TRBJ2-7
D: NA
length: 12
V: TRBV7-9

CDR3: CSASPPDKGNTIYF
J: TRBJ1-3
D: NA
length: 14
V: TRBV20-1

CDR3: CASTPTGSYEQYF
J: TRBJ2-7
D: TRBD1
length: 13
V: TRBV12-3/TRBV12-4

CDR3: CASSRQGIFNQPQHF
J: TRBJ1-5
D: TRBD1
length: 15
V: TRBV6-1

CDR3: CAWGQDGANVLTF
J: TRBJ2-6
D: TRBD1
length: 13
V: TRBV30

CDR3: CSARVWDPGDQETQYF
J: TRBJ2-5
D: NA
length: 16
V: TRBV20-1

CDR3: CASSEGRLGQETQYF
J: TRBJ2-5
D: NA
length: 15
V: TRBV2

CDR3: CASSRLYEQYF
J: TRBJ2-7
D: NA
length: 11
V: TRBV6-2/TRBV6-3

CDR3: CASSLRDSDGYTF
J: TRBJ1-2
D: NA
length: 13
V: TRBV12-3/TRBV12-4

CDR3: CASNPALAGGETQYF
J: TRBJ2-5
D: TRBD2
length: 15
V: TRBV7-2

CDR3: CASSSSGPQVGETQYF
J: TRBJ2-5
D: NA
length: 16
V: TRBV7-6

CDR3: CSARFRGYAEAFF
J: TRBJ1-1
D: NA
length: 13
V: TRBV20-1

CDR3: CASSISQGFASPLHF
J: TRBJ1-6
D: NA
length: 15
V: TRBV12-3/TRBV12-4

CDR3: CSASYPLPGANVLTF
J: TRBJ2-6
D: NA
length: 15
V: TRBV20-1

CDR3: CASNPGQGNRNTGELFF
J: TRBJ2-2
D: TRBD1
length: 17
V: TRBV28

CDR3: CASSLEGSVNYEQYF
J: TRBJ2-7
D: NA
length: 15
V: TRBV11-2

CDR3: CSVGVGIGTEAFF
J: TRBJ1-1
D: NA
length: 13
V: TRBV29-1

CDR3: CSASGPSGNITPYEQYF
J: TRBJ2-7
D: TRBD2
length: 17
V: TRBV20-1

CDR3: CASSLPPPGSGANVLTF
J: TRBJ2-6
D: NA
length: 17
V: TRBV12-3/TRBV12-4

CDR3: CASSLAGGPQHF
J: TRBJ1-5
D: NA
length: 12
V: TRBV7-2

CDR3: CASSPLGTGEENGELFF
J: TRBJ2-2
D: TRBD1
length: 17
V: TRBV5-1

CDR3: CASSSPRREQYF
J: TRBJ2-7
D: NA
length: 12
V: TRBV7-2

CDR3: CASSLRGPGGVTEAFF
J: TRBJ1-1
D: TRBD1
length: 16
V: TRBV27

CDR3: CTISARGTEAFF
J: TRBJ1-1
D: NA
length: 12
V: TRBV10-3

CDR3: CASSPHRGGAGELFF
J: TRBJ2-2
D: NA
length: 15
V: TRBV7-2

CDR3: CSARGGAGNTIYF
J: TRBJ1-3
D: NA
length: 13
V: TRBV20-1

CDR3: CASSMTVNTKAFF
J: TRBJ1-1
D: NA
length: 13
V: TRBV7-3

CDR3: CASSYSWGDTEAFF
J: TRBJ1-1
D: NA
length: 14
V: TRBV6-2/TRBV6-3

CDR3: CASSWTEGAYEQYF
J: TRBJ2-7
D: NA
length: 14
V: TRBV6-5

CDR3: CASSTGGWNEQYF
J: TRBJ2-7
D: TRBD1
length: 13
V: TRBV7-3

CDR3: CASRGQGSGETQYF
J: TRBJ2-5
D: TRBD1
length: 14
V: TRBV28

CDR3: CASSLGQGNPYEQYF
J: TRBJ2-7
D: TRBD1
length: 15
V: TRBV28

CDR3: CASSQAGLAENYEQYF
J: TRBJ2-7
D: TRBD2
length: 16
V: TRBV4-2

CDR3: CATSRVLGGGITGANVLTF
J: TRBJ2-6
D: TRBD1
length: 19
V: TRBV15

CDR3: CSARGDAAQHF
J: TRBJ1-5
D: NA
length: 11
V: TRBV20-1

CDR3: CATSRVTGYEQYF
J: TRBJ2-7
D: NA
length: 13
V: TRBV15